The clone carrying this T cell receptor (beta chain) was found a few times. Its target is not known. V shed 1 base, J shed 0 bases, and the junction held 6 bases outside the gene matches. The germline gives CDR1 LGHDT, CDR2 YNNKEL (reference sequence). This CDR3 has 16 residues. The sample originates from a study of T cell responses to AZD1222 COVID-19 vaccine. The data were produced by immunoSEQ multiplex PCR, yet TCRdb's version contains in-frame clones alone and is incomplete. The repertoire holds roughly 93,000 clones, with about 86% as singletons. Findings and caveats of the study: There were mostly white British donors and more females than males, and clonal diversity was possibly underestimated. Repertoire sampling occurred only after the peak T cell response.

The V and J genes are TRBV3-1 (or the pseudogene TRBV3-2) and TRBJ2-7; 7 nucleotides agree with TRBD2. The TCR originated in an adult in good health. The starting material was peripheral blood, obtained on day 0 of AZD1222 vaccination. DNA of the CDR3: TGTGCCAGCAGCCAAGGTCTAGCGGACCTCTCCTACGAGCAGTACTTC. Amino acid sequence: CASSQGLADLSYEQYF.